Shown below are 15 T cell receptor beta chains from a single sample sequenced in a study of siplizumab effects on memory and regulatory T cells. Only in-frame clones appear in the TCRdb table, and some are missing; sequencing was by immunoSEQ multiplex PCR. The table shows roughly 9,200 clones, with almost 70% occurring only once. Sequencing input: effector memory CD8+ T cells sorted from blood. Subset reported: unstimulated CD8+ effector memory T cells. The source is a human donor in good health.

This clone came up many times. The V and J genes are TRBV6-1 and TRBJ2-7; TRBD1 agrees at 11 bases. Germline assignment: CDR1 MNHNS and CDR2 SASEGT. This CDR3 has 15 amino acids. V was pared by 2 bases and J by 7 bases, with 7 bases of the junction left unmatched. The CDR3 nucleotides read TGTGCCAGCAGTGAAACCGGGACAGGGGGGGATGAGCAGTACTTC. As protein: CASSETGTGGDEQYF.

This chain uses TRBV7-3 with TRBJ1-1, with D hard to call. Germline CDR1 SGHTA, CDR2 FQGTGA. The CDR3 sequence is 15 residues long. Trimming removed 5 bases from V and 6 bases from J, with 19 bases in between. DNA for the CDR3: TGTGCCAGCAGCCCAGGACCCGGGAACCTCCCTGAAGCTTTCTTT. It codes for CASSPGPGNLPEAFF.

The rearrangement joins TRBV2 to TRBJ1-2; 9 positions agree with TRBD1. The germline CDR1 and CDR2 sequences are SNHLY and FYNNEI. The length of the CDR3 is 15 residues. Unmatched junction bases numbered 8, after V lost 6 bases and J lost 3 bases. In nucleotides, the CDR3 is TGTGCCAGCAGCTTCCCGGGACAGGGCGACTATGGCTACACCTTC. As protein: CASSFPGQGDYGYTF.

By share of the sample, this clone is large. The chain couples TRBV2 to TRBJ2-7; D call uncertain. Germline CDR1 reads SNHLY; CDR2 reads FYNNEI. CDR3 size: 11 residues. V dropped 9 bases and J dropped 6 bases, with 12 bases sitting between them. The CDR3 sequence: CASLRSSEQYF. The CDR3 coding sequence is TGTGCCAGTCTAAGGTCATCCGAGCAGTACTTC.

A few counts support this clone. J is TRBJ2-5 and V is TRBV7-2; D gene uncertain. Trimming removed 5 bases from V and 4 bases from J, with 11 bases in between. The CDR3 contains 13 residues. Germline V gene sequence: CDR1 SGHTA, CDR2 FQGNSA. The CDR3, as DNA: TGTGCCAGCAGCCCAGACATTGCAGAGACCCAGTACTTC. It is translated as CASSPDIAETQYF.

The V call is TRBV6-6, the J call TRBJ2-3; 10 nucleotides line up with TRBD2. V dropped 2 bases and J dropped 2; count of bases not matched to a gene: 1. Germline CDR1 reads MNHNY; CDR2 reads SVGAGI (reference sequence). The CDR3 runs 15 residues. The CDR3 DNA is TGTGCCAGCAGTTACAGCGGGGGGGTCACAGATACGCAGTATTTT. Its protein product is CASSYSGGVTDTQYF.

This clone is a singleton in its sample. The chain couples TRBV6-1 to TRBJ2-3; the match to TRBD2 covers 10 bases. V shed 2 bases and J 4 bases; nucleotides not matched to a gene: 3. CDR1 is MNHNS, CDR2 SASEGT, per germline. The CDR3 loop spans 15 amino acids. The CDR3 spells CASSELAGGADTQYF. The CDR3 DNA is TGTGCCAGCAGTGAATTAGCGGGAGGCGCAGATACGCAGTATTTT.

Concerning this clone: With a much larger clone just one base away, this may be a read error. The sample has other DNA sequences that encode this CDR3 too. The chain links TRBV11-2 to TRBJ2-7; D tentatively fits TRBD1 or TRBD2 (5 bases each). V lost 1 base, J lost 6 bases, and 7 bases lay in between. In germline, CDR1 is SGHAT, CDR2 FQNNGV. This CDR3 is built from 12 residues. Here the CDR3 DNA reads TGTGCCAGCAGCTTAGGGGGACCCGAGCAGTACTTC. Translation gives CASSLGGPEQYF.

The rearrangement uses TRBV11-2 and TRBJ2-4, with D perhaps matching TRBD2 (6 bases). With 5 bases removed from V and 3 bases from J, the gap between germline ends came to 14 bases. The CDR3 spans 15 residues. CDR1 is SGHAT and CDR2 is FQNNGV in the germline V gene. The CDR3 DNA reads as TGTGCCAGCAGCCAAATGACGGACTACAAAAACATTCAGTACTTC. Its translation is CASSQMTDYKNIQYF. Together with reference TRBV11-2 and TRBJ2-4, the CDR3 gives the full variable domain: EAGVAQSPRYKIIEKRQSVAFWCNPISGHATLYWYQQILGQGPKLLIQFQNNGVVDDSQLPKDRFSAERLKGVDSTLKIQPAKLEDSAVYLCASSQMTDYKNIQYFGAGTRLSVL.

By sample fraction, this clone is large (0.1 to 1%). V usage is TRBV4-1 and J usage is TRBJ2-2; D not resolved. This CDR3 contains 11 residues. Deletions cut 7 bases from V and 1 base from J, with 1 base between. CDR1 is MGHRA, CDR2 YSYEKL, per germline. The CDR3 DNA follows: TGCGCCAGCAAGAACACCGGGGAGCTGTTTTTT. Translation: CASKNTGELFF.

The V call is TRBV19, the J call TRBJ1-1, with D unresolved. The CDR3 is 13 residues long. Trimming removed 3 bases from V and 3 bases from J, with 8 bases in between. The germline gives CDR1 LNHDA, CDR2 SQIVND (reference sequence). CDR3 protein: CASSISPYTEAFF. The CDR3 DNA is TGTGCCAGTAGTATTAGCCCCTACACTGAAGCTTTCTTT.

This CDR3 reads CASSSGASSYNEQFF. CDR3 coding DNA: TGTGCCAGCTCTTCGGGGGCCAGCTCCTACAATGAGCAGTTCTTC. This chain joins TRBV7-6 and TRBJ2-1; TRBD1 or TRBD2 may be the D gene (6 bases each). With 8 bases removed from V and 0 bases from J, the gap between germline ends came to 14 bases. The CDR3 is 15 amino acids. Germline values: CDR1 SGHVS, CDR2 FNYEAQ.

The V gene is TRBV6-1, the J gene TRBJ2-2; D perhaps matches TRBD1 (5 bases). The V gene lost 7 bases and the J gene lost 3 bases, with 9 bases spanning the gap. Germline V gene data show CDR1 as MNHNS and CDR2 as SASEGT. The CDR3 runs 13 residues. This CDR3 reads CASKPRDTGELFF. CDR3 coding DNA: TGTGCCAGCAAACCCAGGGACACCGGGGAGCTGTTTTTT.

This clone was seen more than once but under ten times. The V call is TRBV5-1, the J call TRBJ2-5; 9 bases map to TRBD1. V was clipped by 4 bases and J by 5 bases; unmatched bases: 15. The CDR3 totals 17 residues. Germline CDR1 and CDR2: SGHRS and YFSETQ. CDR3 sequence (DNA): TGCGCCAGCAGCCCCGGGGGAGGACAGGGGAATTGGGAGACCCAGTACTTC. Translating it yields CASSPGGGQGNWETQYF.

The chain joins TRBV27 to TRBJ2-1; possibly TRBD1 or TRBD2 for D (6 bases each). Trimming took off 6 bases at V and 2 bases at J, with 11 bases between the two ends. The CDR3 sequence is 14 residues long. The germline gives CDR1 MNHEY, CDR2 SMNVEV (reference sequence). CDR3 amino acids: CASSPGATYNEQFF. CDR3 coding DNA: TGTGCCAGCAGCCCGGGGGCAACCTACAATGAGCAGTTCTTC.